Given below is one T cell receptor (beta chain) in context. Sequencing used immunoSEQ multiplex PCR; TCRdb keeps in-frame clones, though not all of them. This table has about 270,000 clones, more than 80% appearing once. Categorization into cohorts depended on clinical history that participants reported. CDR3 length: 15 amino acids. The germline V gene encodes CDR1 LGHNA and CDR2 YSLEER. V gave up 4 bases and J gave up 4 bases; unmatched junction bases: 3. The sample comes from a study of blood T cell repertoires in COVID-19. Study details: T cells, B-cell-depleted T cells, or PBMCs provided the cDNA or gDNA that served as material.

The J gene is TRBJ2-2, the V gene TRBV4-3, with 10 nucleotides matching TRBD1. This TCR was recovered from a woman younger than 45 with acute COVID-19. What was sequenced was PBMCs or T cells enriched from blood (not recorded which). DNA for the CDR3: TGCGCCAGCAGCCGGACAGGGGGAGGCACCGGGGAGCTGTTTTTT. This encodes CASSRTGGGTGELFF.